The next 3 T cell receptor beta chains were all read from a single sample in a study of beta chain features in type 1 diabetes. Expressed TCRB transcripts were sequenced because the isolated RNA had all been reverse transcribed beforehand. Data came from immunoSEQ multiplex PCR; TCRdb stores just in-frame clones and leaves some out. This sample has roughly 450,000 clones; about 15% occur once, and the top ten carry about 0.034%. Sequenced material: naive CD4+ T cells from blood. These receptors were taken from a man under 40 in good health.

Only a few counts were recorded for this clone. At one of its ends the junction is not consistent with the germline gene, which may arise from a read error. This chain links TRBV7-7 with TRBJ2-5, with no clear D. The CDR3 loop spans 12 amino acids. Germline CDR1 reads SSHAT; CDR2 reads FNYEAQ (reference sequence). The CDR3 loop reads CASSLVGETQYF. CDR3 bases: TGTGCTAGCAGCTTGGTGGGAGAGACCCAGTACTTC. The variable domain in full, with the rest retrieved from reference TRBV7-7 and TRBJ2-5, is GAGVSQSPRYKVTKRGQDVTLRCDPISSHATLYWYQQALGQGPEFLTYFNYEAQPDKSGLPSDRFSAERPEGSISTLTIQRTEQRDSAMYRCASSLVGETQYFGPGTRLLVL.

The chain carries TRBV4-3 and TRBJ1-5; no clear D gene. The CDR3 runs to 14 residues. Germline V gives CDR1 LGHNA, CDR2 YSLEER. The ends were cut back, 0 bases at V and 7 bases at J, with 10 bases in the middle. This chain's CDR3 is CASSQEVYNQPQHF. Here the CDR3 DNA reads TGCGCCAGCAGCCAAGAGGTCTATAACCAGCCCCAGCATTTT.

This clone was seen more than once but under ten times. This chain uses TRBV2 with TRBJ2-7, with 9 positions matching TRBD2. The CDR3 contains 13 residues. With 5 bases clipped from V and 2 bases from J, the junction kept 1 base outside the gene matches. Germline values: CDR1 SNHLY, CDR2 FYNNEI. Here the CDR3 reads CASSPSGTYEQYV. The DNA of the CDR3 is TGTGCCAGCAGTCCTAGCGGGACCTACGAGCAGTACGTC.